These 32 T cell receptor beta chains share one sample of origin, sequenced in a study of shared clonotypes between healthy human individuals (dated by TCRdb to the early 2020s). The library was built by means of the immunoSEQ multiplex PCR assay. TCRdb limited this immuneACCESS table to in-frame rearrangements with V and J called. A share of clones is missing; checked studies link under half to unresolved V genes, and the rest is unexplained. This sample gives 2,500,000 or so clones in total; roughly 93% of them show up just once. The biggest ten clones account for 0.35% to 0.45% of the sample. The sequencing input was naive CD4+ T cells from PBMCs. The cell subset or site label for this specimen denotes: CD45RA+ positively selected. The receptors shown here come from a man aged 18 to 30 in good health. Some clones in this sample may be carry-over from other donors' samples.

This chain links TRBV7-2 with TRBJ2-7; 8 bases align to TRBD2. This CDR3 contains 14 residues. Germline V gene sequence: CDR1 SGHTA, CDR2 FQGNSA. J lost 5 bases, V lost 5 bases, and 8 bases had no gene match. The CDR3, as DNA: TGTGCCAGCAGCCGTCAGCGGGAGTGGAACGAGCAGTACTTC. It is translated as CASSRQREWNEQYF.

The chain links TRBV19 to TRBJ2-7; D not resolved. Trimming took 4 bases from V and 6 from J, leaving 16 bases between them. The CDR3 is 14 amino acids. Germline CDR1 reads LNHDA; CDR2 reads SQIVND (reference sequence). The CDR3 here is CASSNWVGLGEQYF. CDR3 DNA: TGTGCCAGTAGTAATTGGGTAGGGCTTGGCGAGCAGTACTTC. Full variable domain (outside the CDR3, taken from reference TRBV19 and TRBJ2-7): DGGITQSPKYLFRKEGQNVTLSCEQNLNHDAMYWYRQDPGQGLRLIYYSQIVNDFQKGDIAEGYSVSREKKESFPLTVTSAQKNPTAFYLCASSNWVGLGEQYFGPGTRLTVT.

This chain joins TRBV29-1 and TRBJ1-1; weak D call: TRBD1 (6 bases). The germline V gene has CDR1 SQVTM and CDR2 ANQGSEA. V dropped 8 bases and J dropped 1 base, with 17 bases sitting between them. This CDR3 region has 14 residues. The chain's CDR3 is CSLKSQGRNTEAFF. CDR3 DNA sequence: TGCAGCTTAAAATCACAGGGCCGGAACACTGAAGCTTTCTTT.

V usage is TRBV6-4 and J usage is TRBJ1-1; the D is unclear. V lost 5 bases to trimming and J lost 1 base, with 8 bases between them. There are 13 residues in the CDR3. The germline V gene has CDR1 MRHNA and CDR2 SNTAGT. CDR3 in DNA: TGTGCCAGCAGTTACCACCAGAACACTGAAGCTTTCTTT. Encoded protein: CASSYHQNTEAFF.

The CDR3 DNA follows: TGTGCCAGCAGCCCAACCAGGGCGGGAGTGGCAGATACGCAGTATTTT. Protein: CASSPTRAGVADTQYF. The rearrangement uses TRBV7-2 and TRBJ2-3, with TRBD2 matching 7 bases. V was pared by 5 bases and J by 4 bases, with 12 bases of the junction left unmatched. Germline CDR1 and CDR2: SGHTA and FQGNSA. There are 16 residues in the CDR3.

CDR3 sequence reads: CASSLGKGNTEAFF. CDR3 sequence (DNA): TGTGCCAGCTCACTCGGAAAAGGGAACACTGAAGCTTTCTTT. This chain uses TRBV18 with TRBJ1-1; no clear D. With 4 bases removed from V and 1 base from J, the gap between germline ends came to 10 bases. The CDR3 has 14 amino acids. CDR1 is KGHSH and CDR2 is LQKENI in the germline V gene.

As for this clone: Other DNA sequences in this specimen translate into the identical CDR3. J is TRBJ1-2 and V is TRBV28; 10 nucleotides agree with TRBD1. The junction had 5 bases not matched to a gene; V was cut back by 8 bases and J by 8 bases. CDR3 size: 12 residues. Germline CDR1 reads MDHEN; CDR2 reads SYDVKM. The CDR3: CASRRTGGGYTF. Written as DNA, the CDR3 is TGTGCCAGCCGAAGGACAGGGGGGGGCTACACCTTC.

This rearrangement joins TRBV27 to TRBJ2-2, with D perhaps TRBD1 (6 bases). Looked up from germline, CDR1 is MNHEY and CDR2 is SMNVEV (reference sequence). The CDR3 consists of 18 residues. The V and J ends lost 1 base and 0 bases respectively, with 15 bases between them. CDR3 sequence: CASSLFQGPTSNTGELFF. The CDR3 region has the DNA TGTGCCAGCAGTTTATTTCAGGGGCCCACCTCGAACACCGGGGAGCTGTTTTTT.

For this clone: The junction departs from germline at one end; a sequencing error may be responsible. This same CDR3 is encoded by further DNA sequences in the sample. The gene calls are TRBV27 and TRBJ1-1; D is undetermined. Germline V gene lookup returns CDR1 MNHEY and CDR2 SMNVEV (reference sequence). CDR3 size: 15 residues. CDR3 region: CASSLLALAGTEAFF. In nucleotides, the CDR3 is TGTGCCAGCAGTTTACTCGCCTTGGCGGGCACTGAGGCTTTCTTT.

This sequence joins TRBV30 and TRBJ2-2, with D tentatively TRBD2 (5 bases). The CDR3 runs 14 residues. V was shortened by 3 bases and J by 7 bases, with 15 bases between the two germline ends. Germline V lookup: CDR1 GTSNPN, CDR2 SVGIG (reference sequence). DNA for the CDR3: TGTGCCTGGAGGGTTAGCTGGGGAGTCGGGGAGCTGTTTTTT. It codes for CAWRVSWGVGELFF.

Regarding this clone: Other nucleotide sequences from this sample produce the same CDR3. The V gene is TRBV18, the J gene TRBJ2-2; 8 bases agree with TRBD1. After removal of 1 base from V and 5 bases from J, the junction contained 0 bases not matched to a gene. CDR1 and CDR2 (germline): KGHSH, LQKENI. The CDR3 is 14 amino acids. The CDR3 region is CASSPRQGTGELFF. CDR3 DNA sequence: TGTGCCAGCTCACCACGACAGGGGACCGGGGAGCTGTTTTTT.

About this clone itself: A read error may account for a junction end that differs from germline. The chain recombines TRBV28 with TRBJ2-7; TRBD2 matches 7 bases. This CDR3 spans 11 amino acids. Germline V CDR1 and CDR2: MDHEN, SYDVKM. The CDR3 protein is CASTGEGIEKF. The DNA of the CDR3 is TGTGCCAGCACCGGGGAGGGTATTGAGAAATTC.

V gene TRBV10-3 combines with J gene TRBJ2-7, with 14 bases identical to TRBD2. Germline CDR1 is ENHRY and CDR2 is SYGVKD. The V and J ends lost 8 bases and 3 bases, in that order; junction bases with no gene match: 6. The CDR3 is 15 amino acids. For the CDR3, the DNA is TGTGCCATCCGCCCCGGACTAGCGGGAGGCTACGAGCAGTACTTC. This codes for CAIRPGLAGGYEQYF.

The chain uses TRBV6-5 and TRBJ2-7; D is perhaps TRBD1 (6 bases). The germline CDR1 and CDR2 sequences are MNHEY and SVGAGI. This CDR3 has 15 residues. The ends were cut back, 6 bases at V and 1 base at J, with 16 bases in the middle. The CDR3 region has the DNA TGTGCCAGCAGAATACAGGGTGGGGGTTCCTACGAGCAGTACTTC. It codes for CASRIQGGGSYEQYF.

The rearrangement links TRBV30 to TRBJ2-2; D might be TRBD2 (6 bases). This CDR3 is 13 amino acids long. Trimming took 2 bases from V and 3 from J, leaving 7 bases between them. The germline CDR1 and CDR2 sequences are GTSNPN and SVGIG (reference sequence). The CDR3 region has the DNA TGTGCCTGGAGTTGGGGGGACACCGGGGAGCTGTTTTTT. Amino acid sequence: CAWSWGDTGELFF.

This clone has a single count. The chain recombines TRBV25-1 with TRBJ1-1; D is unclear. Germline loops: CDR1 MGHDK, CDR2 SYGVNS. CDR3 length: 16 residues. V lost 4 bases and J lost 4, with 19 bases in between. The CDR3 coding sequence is TGTGCCAGCAGTGTTTCATTGGGCCTGGGAGGCACTGAAGCTTTCTTT. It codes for CASSVSLGLGGTEAFF.

CDR3 in amino acids: CASSYIDRATDTQYF. In DNA form, the CDR3 reads TGTGCCAGCAGTTACATAGACAGGGCGACAGATACGCAGTATTTT. This chain links TRBV6-5 with TRBJ2-3, with 7 bases fitting TRBD1. Per germline, CDR1 MNHEY and CDR2 SVGAGI. After removal of 2 bases from V and 3 bases from J, the junction contained 5 bases not matched to a gene. This CDR3 has 15 residues.

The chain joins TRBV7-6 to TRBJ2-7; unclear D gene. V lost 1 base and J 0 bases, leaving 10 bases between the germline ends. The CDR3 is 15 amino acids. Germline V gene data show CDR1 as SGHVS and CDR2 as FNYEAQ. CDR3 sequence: CASSLGQAPSYEQYF. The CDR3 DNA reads TGTGCCAGCAGCTTAGGGCAGGCGCCCTCCTACGAGCAGTACTTC.

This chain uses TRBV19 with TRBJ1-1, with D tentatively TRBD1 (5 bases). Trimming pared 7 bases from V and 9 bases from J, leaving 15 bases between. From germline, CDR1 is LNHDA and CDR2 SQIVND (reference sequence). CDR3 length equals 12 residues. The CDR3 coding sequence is TGTGCCAGTAATGACAGAGGAAGAAAAGCTTTCTTT. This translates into CASNDRGRKAFF.

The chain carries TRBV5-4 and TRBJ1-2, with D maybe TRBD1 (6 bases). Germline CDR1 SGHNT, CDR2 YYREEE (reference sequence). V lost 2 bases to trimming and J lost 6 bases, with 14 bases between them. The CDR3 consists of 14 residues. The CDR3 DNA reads TGTGCCAGCAGCTTTTCCGCAGGGGTAGATGGCTACACCTTC. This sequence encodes CASSFSAGVDGYTF.

As DNA, the CDR3 is TGTGCCAGCTCACCACCGTGGCAGGGTCTCACCGGGGAGCTGTTTTTT. This sequence encodes CASSPPWQGLTGELFF. The rearrangement joins TRBV18 to TRBJ2-2; a possible D gene is TRBD1 (5 bases). The V end lost 0 bases, the J end lost 4 bases, and 12 bases lay between the germline ends. Per the germline V gene, CDR1 is KGHSH and CDR2 is LQKENI. The CDR3 has 16 amino acids.

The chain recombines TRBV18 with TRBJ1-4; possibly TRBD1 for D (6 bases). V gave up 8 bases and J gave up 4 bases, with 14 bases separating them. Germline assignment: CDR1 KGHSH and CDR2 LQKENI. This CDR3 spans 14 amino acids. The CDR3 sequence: CASLDRTNNEKLFF. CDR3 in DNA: TGTGCCAGCCTCGACAGGACCAATAATGAAAAACTGTTTTTT. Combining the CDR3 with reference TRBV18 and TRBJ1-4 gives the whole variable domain NAGVMQNPRHLVRRRGQEARLRCSPMKGHSHVYWYRQLPEEGLKFMVYLQKENIIDESGMPKERFSAEFPKEGPSILRIQQVVRGDSAAYFCASLDRTNNEKLFFGSGTQLSVL.

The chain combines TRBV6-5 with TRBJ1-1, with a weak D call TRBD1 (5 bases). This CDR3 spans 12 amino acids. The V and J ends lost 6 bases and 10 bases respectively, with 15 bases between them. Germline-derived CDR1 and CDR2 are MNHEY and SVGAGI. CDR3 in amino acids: CASSDQGLLAFF. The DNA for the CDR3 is TGTGCCAGCAGCGACCAGGGCCTGCTAGCTTTCTTT.

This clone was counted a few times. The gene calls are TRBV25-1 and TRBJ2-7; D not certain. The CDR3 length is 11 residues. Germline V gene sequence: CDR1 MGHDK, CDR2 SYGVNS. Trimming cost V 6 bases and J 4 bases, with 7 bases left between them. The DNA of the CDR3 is TGTGCCAGCAGGGCTGTGTACGAGCAGTACTTC. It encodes CASRAVYEQYF.

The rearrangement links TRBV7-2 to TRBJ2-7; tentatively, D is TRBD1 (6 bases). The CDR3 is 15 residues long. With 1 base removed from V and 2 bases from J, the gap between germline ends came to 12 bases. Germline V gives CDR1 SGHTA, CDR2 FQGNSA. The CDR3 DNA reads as TGTGCCAGCAGCTTAGGGACAGCTGCTACCTACGAGCAGTACTTC. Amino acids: CASSLGTAATYEQYF.

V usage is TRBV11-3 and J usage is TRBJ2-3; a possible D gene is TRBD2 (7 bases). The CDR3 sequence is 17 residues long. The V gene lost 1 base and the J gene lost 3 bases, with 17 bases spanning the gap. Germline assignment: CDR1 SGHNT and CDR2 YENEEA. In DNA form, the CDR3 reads TGTGCCAGCAGCTTAGGGGATTCGGGGGGCCGGACAGATACGCAGTATTTT. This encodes CASSLGDSGGRTDTQYF.

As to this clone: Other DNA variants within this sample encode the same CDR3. This chain's CDR3 is CASSLRTSGRSSYNEQFF. The CDR3, as DNA: TGTGCCAGCAGTCTCAGGACTAGCGGGAGGAGCTCCTACAATGAGCAGTTCTTC. The rearrangement links TRBV27 to TRBJ2-1; 14 positions match TRBD2. CDR1 is MNHEY and CDR2 is SMNVEV in the germline V gene (reference sequence). The CDR3 consists of 18 residues. V lost 5 bases to trimming and J lost 0 bases; unmatched junction nucleotides: 6.

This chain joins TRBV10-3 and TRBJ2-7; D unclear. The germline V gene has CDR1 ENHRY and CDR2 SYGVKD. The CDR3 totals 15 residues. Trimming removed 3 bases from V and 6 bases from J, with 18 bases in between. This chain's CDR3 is CAISDPRAKPSEQYF. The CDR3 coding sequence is TGTGCCATCAGTGACCCCCGGGCCAAACCTTCCGAGCAGTACTTC.

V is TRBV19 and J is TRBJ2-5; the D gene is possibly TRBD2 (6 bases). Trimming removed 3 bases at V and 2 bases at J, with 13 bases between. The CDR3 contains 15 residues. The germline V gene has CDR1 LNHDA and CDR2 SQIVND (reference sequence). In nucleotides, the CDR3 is TGTGCCAGTAGTATTGGGCTAGCGAAACAAGAGACCCAGTACTTC. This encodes CASSIGLAKQETQYF.

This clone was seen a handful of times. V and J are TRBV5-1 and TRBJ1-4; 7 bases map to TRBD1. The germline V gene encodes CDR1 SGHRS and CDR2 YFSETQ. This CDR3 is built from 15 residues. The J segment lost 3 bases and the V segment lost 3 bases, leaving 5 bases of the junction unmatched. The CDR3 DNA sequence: TGCGCCAGCAGCTCCGGGGACAGTGCTAATGAAAAACTGTTTTTT. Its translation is CASSSGDSANEKLFF. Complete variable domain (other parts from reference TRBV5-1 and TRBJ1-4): KAGVTQTPRYLIKTRGQQVTLSCSPISGHRSVSWYQQTPGQGLQFLFEYFSETQRNKGNFPGRFSGRQFSNSRSEMNVSTLELGDSALYLCASSSGDSANEKLFFGSGTQLSVL.

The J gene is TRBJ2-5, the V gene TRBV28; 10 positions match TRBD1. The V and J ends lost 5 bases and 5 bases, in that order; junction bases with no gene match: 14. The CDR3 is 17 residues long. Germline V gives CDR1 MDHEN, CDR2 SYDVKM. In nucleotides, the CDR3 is TGTGCCAGCAGTAAAGACCTGGACAGGGGGATATATGAGACCCAGTACTTC. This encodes CASSKDLDRGIYETQYF.

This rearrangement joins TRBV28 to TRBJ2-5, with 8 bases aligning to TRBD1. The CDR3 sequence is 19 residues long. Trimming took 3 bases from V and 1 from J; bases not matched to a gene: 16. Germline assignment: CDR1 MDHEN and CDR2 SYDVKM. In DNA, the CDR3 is TGTGCCAGCAGTTTCCTGGGGGCCGCACAGGGGGTACTCCAAGAGACCCAGTACTTC. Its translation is CASSFLGAAQGVLQETQYF.